The 10 T cell receptor beta chains reported below all come from one sample, sequenced in a study of cytomegalovirus exposure and HLA in healthy donors (dated by TCRdb to 2015 to 2018). Libraries were made using the immunoSEQ multiplex PCR assay. For the multiplex PCR, a mixture combining 60 forward primers for TCR Vbeta segments and 13 reverse primers for TCR Jbeta segments was used. TCRdb took over this immuneACCESS table, retaining in-frame rearrangements with V and J assigned. Such tables are incomplete; in checked studies, under half of the missing clones stem from an unresolved V gene, and the remainder is unexplained. This sample lists some 160,000 clones; approximately 82% were detected once. Approximately 1.5% of the sample rests with the top ten. Sequencing used PBMCs. The receptors shown here come from a male donor in good health and CMV-seronegative.

The chain links TRBV5-1 to TRBJ2-1; a possible D gene is TRBD2 (6 bases). Deletions cut 0 bases from V and 10 bases from J, with 11 bases between. Germline V CDR1 and CDR2: SGHRS, YFSETQ. This CDR3 is built from 13 residues. The CDR3 region has the DNA TGCGCCAGCAGCTTGGCCGAGGAGGGAGAGCAGTTCTTC. Its protein product is CASSLAEEGEQFF.

The V and J genes are TRBV6-5 and TRBJ1-1, with 11 bases lining up with TRBD1. Per germline, CDR1 MNHEY and CDR2 SVGAGI. There are 13 residues in the CDR3. V shed 6 bases and J 4 bases; nucleotides not matched to a gene: 1. The CDR3 DNA sequence: TGTGCCAGCAGCGGACAGGGGGCCACTGAAGCTTTCTTT. Translated: CASSGQGATEAFF.

V is TRBV11-1 and J is TRBJ2-1, with D hard to call. V dropped 1 base and J dropped 0 bases, with 7 bases sitting between them. The length of the CDR3 is 15 residues. Germline V gives CDR1 SGHAT, CDR2 FQDESV (reference sequence). The CDR3 DNA follows: TGTGCCAGCAGCTTAGTGAGCGTCTCCTACAATGAGCAGTTCTTC. This sequence encodes CASSLVSVSYNEQFF.

This chain links TRBV6-5 with TRBJ2-1; tentative D call: TRBD1 (6 bases). The V end lost 7 bases, the J end lost 7 bases, and 11 bases lay between the germline ends. Germline V gene sequence: CDR1 MNHEY, CDR2 SVGAGI. The CDR3 spans 12 residues. CDR3 sequence: CASTQDRNEQFF. In DNA form, the CDR3 reads TGTGCCAGCACCCAGGACAGAAATGAGCAGTTCTTC.

This clone was counted once. The rearrangement joins TRBV30 to TRBJ2-5; D is possibly TRBD1 (6 bases). This CDR3 contains 13 residues. Deletions cut 4 bases from V and 5 bases from J, with 14 bases between. Germline V gene data show CDR1 as GTSNPN and CDR2 as SVGIG (reference sequence). This CDR3 reads CAWNHRAPETQYF. The CDR3 nucleotides are TGTGCCTGGAACCACAGGGCCCCGGAGACCCAGTACTTC.

The V gene is TRBV4-1, the J gene TRBJ1-1, with D possibly being TRBD1 (5 bases). Germline CDR1 and CDR2: MGHRA and YSYEKL. This CDR3 has 15 residues. The V end was cut by 4 bases, the J end by 3 bases, with 15 bases between. For the CDR3, the DNA is TGCGCCAGCAGCCTAGGTGGGGCAGCAGACACTGAAGCTTTCTTT. It yields the protein CASSLGGAADTEAFF.

This chain connects TRBV5-1 to TRBJ2-5; TRBD2 aligns across 15 bases. V was clipped by 4 bases and J by 2 bases; unmatched bases: 3. The CDR3 is 16 amino acids. The germline CDR1 and CDR2 sequences are SGHRS and YFSETQ. The CDR3 here is CASSGGLAGGQETQYF. CDR3 DNA: TGCGCCAGCAGCGGCGGACTAGCGGGGGGGCAAGAGACCCAGTACTTC. Filled out from reference TRBV5-1 and TRBJ2-5, the complete variable domain reads KAGVTQTPRYLIKTRGQQVTLSCSPISGHRSVSWYQQTPGQGLQFLFEYFSETQRNKGNFPGRFSGRQFSNSRSEMNVSTLELGDSALYLCASSGGLAGGQETQYFGPGTRLLVL.

The chain is built from TRBV28 and TRBJ2-7, with a possible D match to TRBD2 (6 bases). In germline, CDR1 is MDHEN, CDR2 SYDVKM. The CDR3 runs to 15 residues. V lost 5 bases and J lost 3, with 17 bases in between. The CDR3 nucleotides read TGTGCCAGCAGTCCGGGGGTTCGGGCACTCTACGAGCAGTACTTC. The encoded protein is CASSPGVRALYEQYF.

The chain has TRBV28 and TRBJ1-2; the D is unclear. V lost 6 bases to trimming and J lost 10 bases, with 12 bases between them. This CDR3 has 11 amino acids. Germline V gene data show CDR1 as MDHEN and CDR2 as SYDVKM. Here the CDR3 DNA reads TGTGCCAGCAGCGGAAATCTAGTCTACACCTTC. It translates to CASSGNLVYTF.

This sequence joins TRBV5-1 and TRBJ2-3; TRBD2 matches at 12 bases. The junction had 8 bases not matched to a gene; V was cut back by 3 bases and J by 3 bases. The CDR3 length is 17 residues. Germline CDR1 SGHRS, CDR2 YFSETQ. The chain's CDR3 is CASSWSPSGRGTDTQYF. CDR3 nucleotide sequence: TGCGCCAGCAGCTGGAGCCCTAGCGGGAGGGGTACAGATACGCAGTATTTT.